The entry that follows covers one TCR beta chain sequence. The data stem from a study of PD-L1 blockade in urothelial cancer. Per patient, between 1 and 8 samples were collected at pretreatment and on-treatment time points. CDR3 length equals 15 residues. J was trimmed by 4 bases and V by 4 bases; bases with no gene match: 7. Germline CDR1 reads SGHDT; CDR2 reads YYEEEE. Measured with immunoSEQ multiplex PCR; TCRdb has only the in-frame clones, and not every one. The data contain some 20,000 clones, 88% of them singletons. The starting material was PBMCs, obtained around atezolizumab (anti-PD-L1) treatment. The source is a man between 45 and 60 years old with urothelial cancer. The chain carries TRBV5-6 and TRBJ2-5; 10 nucleotides align to TRBD1. This CDR3 reads CASSIGQGVAETQYF. CDR3 coding DNA: TGTGCCAGCAGCATCGGACAGGGGGTCGCAGAGACCCAGTACTTC.